This TCR beta chain was sequenced for a study of response to subunit inactivated influenza vaccine. Germline CDR1 reads MGHRA; CDR2 reads YSYEKL. With 6 bases clipped from V and 1 base from J, the junction kept 10 bases outside the gene matches. This CDR3 contains 16 residues. Comment on this clonotype: Its antigen is undetermined.

TCRdb independently ran MiXCR on the RT-PCR reads; one entry per CDR3 protein. The sample records hundreds of thousands of distinct CDR3 sequences, approximately 14% being singletons. Study-level points and caveats: New T cells are recruited in small numbers by each seasonal influenza vaccination, according to the authors' suggestion.

The TCR sequence derives from a man in his fifties who received an inactivated influenza vaccine. The sequencing here drew on PBMCs from blood, taken 12 days after vaccination. The rearrangement links TRBV4-1 to TRBJ2-7; 9 positions agree with TRBD1. The CDR3 protein is CASSRTGDRGSYEQYF. Written as DNA, the CDR3 is TGCGCCAGCAGTCGGACAGGGGATCGGGGGTCCTACGAGCAGTACTTC.